This T cell receptor beta chain was sequenced during a study of T cell responses to AZD1222 COVID-19 vaccine. Study-wide points: Donors, mostly white British, included more females; clonal diversity was possibly underestimated. Samples come after the peak T cell response, not at day 14.

Note on this clone: Its target is unknown.

The ends were cut back, 5 bases at V and 7 bases at J, with 20 bases in the middle. The CDR3 spans 15 residues. Germline V gives CDR1 SNHLY, CDR2 FYNNEI. Data came from immunoSEQ multiplex PCR; TCRdb stores just in-frame clones and leaves some out. The data hold about 110,000 clones, with roughly 80% observed a single time. Here the sequenced sample was peripheral blood, taken on day 0 of AZD1222 vaccination. This clonotype was sampled from an adult in good health. The chain has TRBV2 and TRBJ1-2; tentatively, D is TRBD1 (6 bases). The DNA of the CDR3 is TGTGCCAGCAGTATGGCTCAGGGGCGCGGGGTTGGCTACACCTTC. It is translated as CASSMAQGRGVGYTF. Drawing the rest from reference TRBV2 and TRBJ1-2, the complete variable domain is EPEVTQTPSHQVTQMGQEVILRCVPISNHLYFYWYRQILGQKVEFLVSFYNNEISEKSEIFDDQFSVERPDGSNFTLKIRSTKLEDSAMYFCASSMAQGRGVGYTFGSGTRLTVV.